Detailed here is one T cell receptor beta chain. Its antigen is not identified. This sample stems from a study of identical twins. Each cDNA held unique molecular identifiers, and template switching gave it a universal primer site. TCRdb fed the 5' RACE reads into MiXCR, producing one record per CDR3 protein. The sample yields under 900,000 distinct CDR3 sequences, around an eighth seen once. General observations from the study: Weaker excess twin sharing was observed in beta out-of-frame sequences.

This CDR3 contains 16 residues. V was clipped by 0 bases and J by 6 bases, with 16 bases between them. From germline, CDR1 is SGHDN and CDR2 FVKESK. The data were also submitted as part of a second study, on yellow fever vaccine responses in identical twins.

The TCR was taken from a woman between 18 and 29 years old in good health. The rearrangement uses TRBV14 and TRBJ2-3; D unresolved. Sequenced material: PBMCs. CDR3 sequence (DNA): TGTGCCAGCAGCCAAGATCTGGGTGTGTTGCGTGATACGCAGTATTTT. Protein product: CASSQDLGVLRDTQYF.